Following are 16 T cell receptor beta chains from one sample sequenced in a study of T-cell memory formation after mild COVID-19. TCRdb re-derived calls from the 5' RACE reads in MiXCR, one entry per CDR3 protein. The sample gives nearly 110,000 distinct CDR3 sequences, 9.5% to 15% of which show up once; around 30% is in the top ten. Sequencing was done on a sample of PBMCs or a T cell subset sorted from them (not recorded which). The receptors stem from an adult woman who had mild COVID-19 (a few samples of this study predate the infection). Cell type and time point are not known.

This rearrangement joins TRBV7-6 to TRBJ2-3, with 9 positions matching TRBD2. The length of the CDR3 is 15 residues. The germline V gene has CDR1 SGHVS and CDR2 FNYEAQ. V gave up 5 bases and J gave up 4 bases; unmatched junction bases: 7. The CDR3 nucleotides are TGTGCCAGCAGCACCGGGACTAGCTTTCCAGATACGCAGTATTTT. Translating gives CASSTGTSFPDTQYF.

This chain links TRBV7-8 with TRBJ2-7; D may be TRBD2 (7 bases). The ends were cut back, 4 bases at V and 3 bases at J, with 10 bases in the middle. Germline V lookup: CDR1 SGHVS, CDR2 FQNEAQ. The CDR3 is made up of 13 amino acids. DNA for the CDR3: TGTGCCAGCAGCTGGGAGGGGGACTACGAGCAGTACTTC. Translated, it gives CASSWEGDYEQYF.

This clonotype was observed a few times. The chain is built from TRBV5-1 and TRBJ2-1, with unresolved D. V was clipped by 4 bases and J by 8 bases, with 16 bases between them. Germline values: CDR1 SGHRS, CDR2 YFSETQ. CDR3 length: 14 residues. CDR3 DNA sequence: TGCGCCAGCAGCAACCCCACCCCACCCGATGAGCAGTTCTTC. Its translation: CASSNPTPPDEQFF.

This clonotype has a handful of counts. The CDR3 bases are TGCGCCAGCAGTCAACAAGAAGGGACCTCGAGTGGTCCCCTGGCAGATACGCAGTATTTT. Its protein product is CASSQQEGTSSGPLADTQYF. The V and J genes are TRBV23-1 and TRBJ2-3; either TRBD1 or TRBD2 may supply D (5 bases each). TRBV23-1 is given ORF status, its function remaining uncertain. Trimming left V 2 bases short and J 4 bases short, with 28 bases between. This CDR3 comprises 20 residues.

Written as DNA, the CDR3 is TGCAGTGCTAGAGATCGTACACCGGGACTAGAGGCCGAGCAGTACTTC. Its protein is CSARDRTPGLEAEQYF. The chain employs TRBV20-1 and TRBJ2-7, with 8 bases aligning to TRBD2. The CDR3 is 16 amino acids. Trimming removed 0 bases from V and 6 bases from J; junction bases left unmatched: 13. The germline CDR1 and CDR2 sequences are DFQATT and SNEGSKA (reference sequence).

This clonotype was picked up a small number of times. This chain links TRBV7-2 with TRBJ2-5; possible D gene TRBD2, 7 bases. CDR3 size: 15 residues. Germline V CDR1 and CDR2: SGHTA, FQGNSA. V was cut by 4 bases and J by 4 bases, with 16 bases left in between. The CDR3: CASSSLEGEGETQYF. Here the CDR3 DNA reads TGTGCCAGCAGCTCCCTTGAGGGGGAGGGAGAGACCCAGTACTTC.

The chain carries TRBV6-5 and TRBJ2-1; 9 bases line up with TRBD1. CDR3 length: 14 amino acids. V lost 10 bases to trimming and J lost 8 bases; unmatched junction nucleotides: 12. Germline CDR1 reads MNHEY; CDR2 reads SVGAGI. The DNA of the CDR3 is TGTGCCACGTTGGGACAGGGAGGGGGACATGAGCAGTTCTTC. Translated, it gives CATLGQGGGHEQFF.

The chain is built from TRBV20-1 and TRBJ1-1; weak D call: TRBD1 (6 bases). The ends were cut back, 0 bases at V and 3 bases at J, with 14 bases in the middle. The CDR3 is 15 amino acids. Germline CDR1 is DFQATT and CDR2 is SNEGSKA (reference sequence). For the CDR3, the DNA is TGCAGTGCTAGAGATATAGGGGGTTTCGACACTGAAGCTTTCTTT. Residues: CSARDIGGFDTEAFF.

J is TRBJ2-1 and V is TRBV13, with TRBD2 identical over 9 bases. The CDR3 has 14 residues. Per the germline V gene, CDR1 is PRHDT and CDR2 is FYEKMQ (reference sequence). V was pared by 3 bases and J by 7 bases, with 4 bases of the junction left unmatched. CDR3 loop: CASSLTSGLNEQFF. DNA of the CDR3: TGTGCCAGCAGCTTGACTAGCGGCCTGAATGAGCAGTTCTTC.

The genes are TRBV24-1 and TRBJ1-2, with D perhaps matching TRBD1 (6 bases). V was shortened by 4 bases and J by 3 bases, with 20 bases between the two germline ends. This CDR3 is built from 17 residues. The germline V gene has CDR1 KGHDR and CDR2 SFDVKD. In DNA, the CDR3 is TGTGCCACCAGTGAGTGGTCGGACAGCCTCTCGGACTATGGCTACACCTTC. Translating gives CATSEWSDSLSDYGYTF.

There are a few counts of this clonotype. The chain employs TRBV10-3 and TRBJ1-2; maybe TRBD1 (6 bases). The germline V and J ends were trimmed by 6 bases and 5 bases, with 10 bases remaining between them. The CDR3 sequence is 12 residues long. Germline V lookup: CDR1 ENHRY, CDR2 SYGVKD. The CDR3 DNA reads TGTGCCATCAGGAGGGACACTTATGGCTACACCTTC. It is translated as CAIRRDTYGYTF.

The chain combines TRBV6-1 with TRBJ1-1; 8 positions match TRBD1. Germline V lookup: CDR1 MNHNS, CDR2 SASEGT. CDR3 length: 19 residues. With V trimmed by 2 bases and J by 4 bases, 18 bases remained unmatched. The CDR3 spells CASSERRAGGLVWLTEAFF. In DNA form, the CDR3 reads TGTGCCAGCAGTGAAAGGAGGGCAGGGGGCTTGGTATGGCTCACTGAAGCTTTCTTT.

This clonotype has just a few counts. This chain links TRBV15 with TRBJ2-1; 9 bases fit TRBD1. V was clipped by 1 base and J by 7 bases; unmatched bases: 8. Germline V lookup: CDR1 LNHNV, CDR2 YYDKDF (reference sequence). CDR3 length: 16 amino acids. The CDR3 coding sequence is TGTGCCACCAGCAGAGCCCGGGACAGGGTAGGGAATGAGCAGTTCTTC. Its translation: CATSRARDRVGNEQFF.

The rearrangement uses TRBV10-3 and TRBJ2-2; D remains ambiguous. The germline CDR1 and CDR2 sequences are ENHRY and SYGVKD. V lost 5 bases and J lost 5, with 12 bases in between. The CDR3 contains 14 residues. CDR3 sequence (DNA): TGTGCCATCAGTCCCTCGGACGTTACCGGGGAGCTGTTTTTT. Translating it yields CAISPSDVTGELFF.

J is TRBJ1-1 and V is TRBV15; a weak D match, TRBD1 (5 bases). Germline V gives CDR1 LNHNV, CDR2 YYDKDF (reference sequence). Trimming pared 5 bases from V and 2 bases from J, leaving 9 bases between. This CDR3 is 13 amino acids long. The CDR3 protein is CATSADRNTEAFF. CDR3 nucleotides: TGTGCCACCAGCGCTGACAGAAACACTGAAGCTTTCTTT.

There are a few counts of this clonotype. The genes are TRBV24-1 and TRBJ2-1, with D tentatively TRBD1 (5 bases). The V end lost 1 base, the J end lost 8 bases, and 11 bases lay between the germline ends. Looked up from germline, CDR1 is KGHDR and CDR2 is SFDVKD. This CDR3 spans 14 amino acids. CDR3 bases: TGTGCCACCAGTGATTTAATTGCCAGGGATGAGCAGTTCTTC. Amino acid sequence: CATSDLIARDEQFF.